Each of the 21 T cell receptor beta chains below was sequenced from the same sample in a study of T cells in Graves' hyperthyroidism and ophthalmopathy. Researchers amplified the TCR beta CDR3 regions from RNA transcripts. The TCR CDR3 first-round RT-PCR relied on the HTBI primer set. One entry per CDR3 protein, called by TCRdb with MiXCR from the multiplex PCR reads. The data show a few hundred thousand distinct CDR3 sequences, 11% to 15% seen once. Sequencing used blood. These receptor sequences come from a woman aged 40 to 55 with Graves' hyperthyroidism.

This chain uses TRBV28 with TRBJ2-2; TRBD1 aligns across 8 bases. This CDR3 contains 17 residues. Germline CDR1 is MDHEN and CDR2 is SYDVKM. Unmatched junction bases numbered 7, after V lost 1 base and J lost 3 bases. In DNA form, the CDR3 reads TGTGCCAGCAGTTTATTTAGGGCAGGGGGCCACACCGGGGAGCTGTTTTTT. As protein: CASSLFRAGGHTGELFF.

This clonotype has a count of ten or more. This chain uses TRBV20-1 with TRBJ1-6; D not resolved. V lost 0 bases and J lost 7, with 13 bases in between. The germline gives CDR1 DFQATT, CDR2 SNEGSKA (reference sequence). The CDR3 contains 15 residues. For the CDR3, the DNA is TGCAGTGCTAGAGATGGGCAGGCGGGGAATTCACCCCTCCACTTT. It codes for CSARDGQAGNSPLHF.

This clonotype was recorded many times. V usage is TRBV30 and J usage is TRBJ1-1; D gene uncertain. CDR1 GTSNPN and CDR2 SVGIG come from the germline V gene (reference sequence). There are 13 residues in the CDR3. The V and J ends lost 4 bases and 5 bases respectively, with 14 bases between them. CDR3 loop: CAWIRVTGTEAFF. CDR3 nucleotide sequence: TGTGCCTGGATTAGGGTAACCGGAACTGAAGCTTTCTTT.

This clonotype was counted a few times. The rearrangement uses TRBV5-4 and TRBJ1-4; unclear D gene. From germline, CDR1 is SGHNT and CDR2 YYREEE (reference sequence). The CDR3 loop spans 13 amino acids. V lost 3 bases, J lost 6 bases, and 9 bases lay in between. The CDR3 nucleotides read TGTGCCAGCAGCTCCGAGCCTGATGAAAAACTGTTTTTT. This translates into CASSSEPDEKLFF.

There are many counts of this clonotype. The V gene is TRBV3-1, the J gene TRBJ2-1; D not resolved. From germline, CDR1 is LGHDT and CDR2 YNNKEL (reference sequence). V dropped 1 base and J dropped 8 bases, with 9 bases sitting between them. The CDR3 covers 13 residues. The CDR3 loop is CASSQGSFYEQFF. CDR3 bases: TGTGCCAGCAGCCAAGGTAGTTTCTATGAGCAGTTCTTC.

This chain joins TRBV12-3 or TRBV12-4 and TRBJ1-3; the D is unclear. V was cut by 3 bases and J by 7 bases, with 7 bases left in between. The CDR3 spans 12 residues. CDR3 in amino acids: CASSFPRNTIYF. In nucleotides, the CDR3 is TGTGCCAGCAGTTTTCCCCGTAACACCATATATTTT.

This clonotype was counted many times. V and J are TRBV5-1 and TRBJ2-7; D might be TRBD2 (5 bases). In germline, CDR1 is SGHRS, CDR2 YFSETQ. The CDR3 extends over 13 amino acids. V lost 4 bases and J 4 bases, leaving 12 bases between the germline ends. CDR3 loop: CASSPKTSYEQYF. In nucleotides, the CDR3 is TGCGCCAGCAGCCCGAAAACTAGTTACGAGCAGTACTTC.

This clonotype occurred many times. The V gene is TRBV6-1, the J gene TRBJ1-4; D remains unclear. The germline CDR1 and CDR2 sequences are MNHNS and SASEGT. Trimming removed 7 bases from V and 8 bases from J, with 17 bases in between. The CDR3 spans 14 residues. As DNA, the CDR3 is TGTGCCAGCACCGGTTATAGGGAAAAGGAAAAACTGTTTTTT. Its translation: CASTGYREKEKLFF.

This clonotype was found many times. The V gene is TRBV29-1, the J gene TRBJ2-1; 9 bases match TRBD1. Looked up from germline, CDR1 is SQVTM and CDR2 is ANQGSEA. The CDR3 runs to 15 residues. Germline trimming cut 2 bases from V and 2 bases from J; bases unmatched to any gene: 4. The CDR3 DNA sequence: TGCAGCGTTGAATGGGACAGGGATGCCTACAATGAGCAGTTCTTC. This encodes CSVEWDRDAYNEQFF.

This chain joins TRBV27 and TRBJ1-2, with no clear D. The CDR3 totals 16 residues. CDR1 is MNHEY and CDR2 is SMNVEV in the germline V gene (reference sequence). V gave up 4 bases and J gave up 4 bases, with 19 bases separating them. CDR3 loop: CASSSLLRTEAYGYTF. In DNA form, the CDR3 reads TGTGCCAGCAGTTCTCTTTTGAGGACTGAGGCCTATGGCTACACCTTC.

On this clonotype: A much bigger clone sits one base away, suggesting this may be a read error. The chain has TRBV29-1 and TRBJ2-1; D remains ambiguous. V was trimmed by 1 base and J by 10 bases, leaving 14 bases between them. This CDR3 has 13 amino acids. Germline CDR1 reads SQVTM; CDR2 reads ANQGSEA. The CDR3 protein is CSVEGGSLYEQFF. DNA of the CDR3: TGCAGCGTTGAAGGGGGATCACTCTACGAGCAGTTCTTC.

This clonotype was seen ten or more times. V is TRBV18 and J is TRBJ2-1; tentatively, D is TRBD1 or TRBD2 (5 bases each). CDR3 length: 13 residues. From germline, CDR1 is KGHSH and CDR2 LQKENI. V shed 3 bases and J shed 7 bases, with 10 bases lying between them. Here the CDR3 DNA reads TGTGCCAGCTCACCCGGGACGGGGAATGAGCAGTTCTTC. Amino acids: CASSPGTGNEQFF.

The chain carries TRBV6-1 and TRBJ2-1, with 11 nucleotides matching TRBD2. Germline V CDR1 and CDR2: MNHNS, SASEGT. V shed 1 base, J shed 7 bases, and the junction held 15 bases outside the gene matches. The CDR3 totals 19 residues. In DNA, the CDR3 is TGTGCCAGCAGTGAAGGGATTGGTTGGCTAGCGGGAGGAATGAATGAGCAGTTCTTC. Its protein product is CASSEGIGWLAGGMNEQFF.

The sample holds one count of this clonotype. The chain couples TRBV24-1 to TRBJ1-4; a weak D match, TRBD1 (6 bases). V dropped 4 bases and J dropped 11 bases, with 10 bases sitting between them. The CDR3 has 12 residues. Per germline, CDR1 KGHDR and CDR2 SFDVKD. The CDR3 here is CATSENTGKLFF. The CDR3 coding sequence is TGTGCCACCAGTGAAAATACAGGGAAACTGTTTTTT.

This clonotype was detected many times. The J gene is TRBJ2-1, the V gene TRBV28; no firm D call. V was clipped by 6 bases and J by 4 bases, with 10 bases between them. Per the germline V gene, CDR1 is MDHEN and CDR2 is SYDVKM. The CDR3 length is 13 residues. CDR3 in amino acids: CASRPVEYNEQFF. Written as DNA, the CDR3 is TGTGCCAGCAGGCCGGTAGAATACAATGAGCAGTTCTTC.

V usage is TRBV20-1 and J usage is TRBJ2-7, with D tentatively TRBD1 (6 bases). Germline V gene sequence: CDR1 DFQATT, CDR2 SNEGSKA (reference sequence). The germline V and J ends were trimmed by 3 bases and 6 bases, with 21 bases remaining between them. The CDR3 contains 15 residues. The CDR3 protein is CSASEGGSGVSEQYF. CDR3 nucleotides: TGCAGTGCTAGTGAAGGGGGTAGTGGGGTTTCCGAGCAGTACTTC.

The chain is built from TRBV6-2 or TRBV6-3 and TRBJ1-2; TRBD1 matches at 10 bases. Germline lookup yields CDR1 MNHEY and CDR2 SVGEGT. The trim removed 4 bases at V and 2 bases at J, leaving 4 bases unmatched. The CDR3 consists of 15 residues. This CDR3 is CASSSGTGVNYGYTF. The CDR3 DNA sequence: TGTGCCAGCAGTTCCGGGACAGGGGTAAACTATGGCTACACCTTC.

This clonotype occurred a few times. The CDR3 region has the DNA TGTGCCAGCAGGCATCGGGACAGGGGATTCTACGAGCAGTACTTC. Translating it yields CASRHRDRGFYEQYF. The chain carries TRBV6-2 or TRBV6-3 and TRBJ2-7; 10 bases match TRBD1. The V gene's germline CDR1 is MNHEY and CDR2 SVGEGT. The CDR3 covers 15 residues. V was clipped by 6 bases and J by 3 bases; unmatched bases: 8.

There are a few counts of this clonotype. V usage is TRBV5-1 and J usage is TRBJ1-2; possibly TRBD1 for D (5 bases). V lost 3 bases to trimming and J lost 1 base, with 10 bases between them. The CDR3 is 14 residues long. Germline V gene lookup returns CDR1 SGHRS and CDR2 YFSETQ. CDR3 nucleotides: TGCGCCAGCAGCTGGGGGACGGATAACTATGGCTACACCTTC. This encodes CASSWGTDNYGYTF.

This clonotype was seen repeatedly, ten times or more. J is TRBJ2-6 and V is TRBV2; D is perhaps TRBD1 or TRBD2 (6 bases each). Germline V lookup: CDR1 SNHLY, CDR2 FYNNEI. V was shortened by 8 bases and J by 3 bases, with 17 bases between the two germline ends. The CDR3 spans 16 residues. The chain's CDR3 is CASSLPGAIGANVLTF. Written as DNA, the CDR3 is TGTGCCAGCTCCTTACCGGGGGCGATTGGGGCCAACGTCCTGACTTTC.

In its sample, this clonotype was seen a few times. The chain couples TRBV6-1 to TRBJ1-4; a weak D match, TRBD1 (5 bases). Trimming removed 6 bases at V and 5 bases at J, with 10 bases between. The CDR3 covers 13 residues. CDR1 MNHNS and CDR2 SASEGT come from the germline V gene. The CDR3 reads CASSQGRNEKLFF. The CDR3 DNA is TGTGCCAGCAGCCAGGGACGGAATGAAAAACTGTTTTTT.